The 26 T cell receptor beta chains in this list originate from one sample, sequenced in a study of blood T cell repertoires in COVID-19. Clones were sequenced by immunoSEQ multiplex PCR, and TCRdb holds only the in-frame ones, with some missing. The sample has roughly 200,000 clones; about 83% are singletons. The sequenced sample was peripheral blood. These receptors were taken from a man between 60 and 75 years old who had recovered from COVID-19.

J is TRBJ2-1 and V is TRBV19; possible D gene TRBD2, 6 bases. V was cut by 3 bases and J by 10 bases, with 19 bases left in between. This CDR3 region has 15 residues. CDR1 is LNHDA and CDR2 is SQIVND in the germline V gene (reference sequence). This CDR3 reads CASSIRRGSGSEQFF. The CDR3 DNA reads as TGTGCCAGTAGTATTAGGCGGGGTTCGGGGAGCGAGCAGTTCTTC.

The V and J genes are TRBV21-1 and TRBJ2-3; no DNA check was done on the table's D call, TRBD2. TRBV21-1 is an annotated pseudogene. This CDR3 comprises 13 residues. CDR3: CASGRLGGDTQYF. DNA for the CDR3: TGTGCCAGCGGGAGGCTGGGTGGGGATACGCAGTATTTT.

The rearrangement joins TRBV5-1 to TRBJ2-1, with 9 positions matching TRBD1. After removal of 4 bases from V and 8 bases from J, the junction contained 10 bases not matched to a gene. The length of the CDR3 is 15 residues. Germline V gene data show CDR1 as SGHRS and CDR2 as YFSETQ. CDR3 nucleotide sequence: TGCGCCAGCAGCCGACGACAGGGGGGTTTGGATGAGCAGTTCTTC. Residues: CASSRRQGGLDEQFF.

The rearrangement uses TRBV28 and TRBJ2-5; 11 bases map to TRBD2. V was clipped by 6 bases and J by 7 bases; unmatched bases: 16. The germline CDR1 and CDR2 sequences are MDHEN and SYDVKM. This CDR3 spans 17 amino acids. This chain's CDR3 is CASSYAIAGGWLGTQYF. The CDR3 nucleotides are TGTGCCAGCAGCTATGCTATAGCGGGAGGGTGGTTGGGGACCCAGTACTTC.

The chain couples TRBV6-5 to TRBJ2-7; D might be TRBD1 (7 bases). Germline assignment: CDR1 MNHEY and CDR2 SVGAGI. Trimming cost V 0 bases and J 7 bases, with 19 bases left between them. The CDR3 has 16 amino acids. CDR3 region: CASSYSGGQPMGEQYF. CDR3 sequence (DNA): TGTGCCAGCAGTTACTCCGGGGGACAGCCGATGGGTGAGCAGTACTTC.

The chain couples TRBV9 to TRBJ1-5; D gene uncertain. CDR3 length equals 14 residues. Germline CDR1 SGDLS, CDR2 YYNGEE. V lost 0 bases, J lost 4 bases, and 8 bases lay in between. The CDR3 sequence is CASSVESGNQPQHF. CDR3 nucleotide sequence: TGTGCCAGCAGCGTAGAGTCGGGAAATCAGCCCCAGCATTTT.

This chain links TRBV24-1 with TRBJ2-1, with D perhaps TRBD2 (6 bases). CDR3 size: 13 residues. The germline V gene has CDR1 KGHDR and CDR2 SFDVKD. Trimming cost V 7 bases and J 9 bases, with 15 bases left between them. CDR3 amino acids: CATRETSYGEQFF. CDR3 in DNA: TGTGCCACCAGGGAGACTAGTTATGGTGAGCAGTTCTTC.

This clone was seen once. V and J are TRBV7-3 and TRBJ1-1; the D is unclear. The V end was cut by 3 bases, the J end by 0 bases, with 5 bases between. Germline V gene data show CDR1 as SGHTA and CDR2 as FQGTGA. CDR3 length: 13 amino acids. The DNA of the CDR3 is TGTGCCAGCAGCTTGCAGATGAACACTGAAGCTTTCTTT. This translates into CASSLQMNTEAFF.

V usage is TRBV2 and J usage is TRBJ1-6, with D possibly matching TRBD1 (6 bases). Germline V gene data show CDR1 as SNHLY and CDR2 as FYNNEI. V lost 8 bases and J lost 8, with 16 bases in between. The CDR3 extends over 14 amino acids. In nucleotides, the CDR3 is TGTGCCAGCCTCGAGACGGACAGTTATTCACCCCTCCACTTT. Protein: CASLETDSYSPLHF.

This rearrangement joins TRBV7-2 to TRBJ1-1; TRBD1 matches at 7 bases. In germline, CDR1 is SGHTA, CDR2 FQGNSA. This CDR3 is built from 14 residues. V shed 1 base and J 2 bases; nucleotides not matched to a gene: 1. The CDR3 region is CASSLVGGNTEAFF. CDR3 nucleotide sequence: TGTGCCAGCAGCTTAGTAGGGGGCAACACTGAAGCTTTCTTT.

The J gene is TRBJ2-5, the V gene TRBV5-1; tentatively, D is TRBD2 (7 bases). Germline-derived CDR1 and CDR2 are SGHRS and YFSETQ. The CDR3 has 14 amino acids. The V end lost 4 bases, the J end lost 5 bases, and 15 bases lay between the germline ends. The CDR3 DNA reads as TGCGCCAGCAGCGGGGGGGCTACCGGGGAGACCCAGTACTTC. Amino acid sequence: CASSGGATGETQYF.

Worth noting for this clone: Other DNA sequences in this sample translate to the same CDR3. CDR3 amino acids: CASSLGGSGNTIYF. The CDR3 DNA is TGCGCCAGCAGCTTGGGGGGCTCGGGAAACACCATATATTTT. The chain carries TRBV5-1 and TRBJ1-3, with TRBD1 as a possible D gene (5 bases). The CDR3 runs 14 residues. CDR1 is SGHRS and CDR2 is YFSETQ in the germline V gene. V lost 0 bases and J 4 bases, leaving 8 bases between the germline ends.

The V gene is TRBV9, the J gene TRBJ2-2; 7 nucleotides agree with TRBD2. Germline V gene sequence: CDR1 SGDLS, CDR2 YYNGEE. This CDR3 contains 17 residues. The V and J ends lost 0 bases and 4 bases, in that order; junction bases with no gene match: 9. The CDR3 here is CASSVEQWEGVTGELFF. In DNA, the CDR3 is TGTGCCAGCAGCGTAGAGCAGTGGGAGGGTGTCACCGGGGAGCTGTTTTTT.

The gene calls are TRBV15 and TRBJ1-1; TRBD1 matches at 7 bases. CDR1 LNHNV and CDR2 YYDKDF come from the germline V gene (reference sequence). The ends lost 6 bases at V and 5 bases at J; junction bases unmatched: 9. The CDR3 has 14 amino acids. CDR3 sequence reads: CATSYSTGKTEAFF. CDR3 nucleotide sequence: TGTGCCACCAGTTACTCGACAGGGAAGACTGAAGCTTTCTTT.

The gene calls are TRBV7-6 and TRBJ2-3, with TRBD1 matching 9 bases. V trimming: 2 bases; J trimming: 6 bases; junction bases outside the gene matches: 6. Germline lookup yields CDR1 SGHVS and CDR2 FNYEAQ. The CDR3 runs to 15 residues. The CDR3 sequence: CASSLLRTGADTQYF. The CDR3 nucleotides are TGTGCCAGCAGCTTACTTAGGACAGGGGCTGATACGCAGTATTTT.

The V gene is TRBV18, the J gene TRBJ1-5; 9 nucleotides agree with TRBD1. The V and J ends lost 3 bases and 7 bases, in that order; junction bases with no gene match: 7. The CDR3 is 15 amino acids. The germline CDR1 and CDR2 sequences are KGHSH and LQKENI. CDR3 protein: CASSPVQGAGQPQHF. In nucleotides, the CDR3 is TGTGCCAGCTCACCGGTACAGGGGGCGGGACAGCCCCAGCATTTT.

The V and J genes are TRBV9 and TRBJ1-6; no clear D gene. This CDR3 comprises 14 residues. V was trimmed by 4 bases and J by 10 bases, leaving 15 bases between them. Germline CDR1 reads SGDLS; CDR2 reads YYNGEE. The CDR3 coding sequence is TGTGCCAGCAGCTTGGATACCGTCAGGTCACCCCTCCACTTT. Protein: CASSLDTVRSPLHF. Full variable domain (remainder filled in from reference TRBV9 and TRBJ1-6): DSGVTQTPKHLITATGQRVTLRCSPRSGDLSVYWYQQSLDQGLQFLIQYYNGEERAKGNILERFSAQQFPDLHSELNLSSLELGDSALYFCASSLDTVRSPLHFGNGTRLTVT.

The CDR3 nucleotides read TGCGCCAGCAGCTTGGCAGCTAACTATGGCTACACCTTC. It specifies CASSLAANYGYTF. The gene calls are TRBV5-1 and TRBJ1-2; D gene unclear. The germline CDR1 and CDR2 sequences are SGHRS and YFSETQ. Trimming removed 0 bases from V and 0 bases from J, with 3 bases in between. The CDR3 length is 13 residues.

The CDR3 coding sequence is TGTGCCAGCAGCGTCGTCGGGGTGAACACTGAAGCTTTCTTT. Protein product: CASSVVGVNTEAFF. The gene calls are TRBV9 and TRBJ1-1; no firm D call. The CDR3 is 14 residues long. Trimming stripped 2 bases from V and 0 bases from J, with 8 bases between. From germline, CDR1 is SGDLS and CDR2 YYNGEE.

The chain links TRBV28 to TRBJ1-1, with D uncertain. The CDR3 sequence is 12 residues long. Germline values: CDR1 MDHEN, CDR2 SYDVKM. V was shortened by 7 bases and J by 10 bases, with 16 bases between the two germline ends. The CDR3 reads CASTGVSSGAFF. The CDR3 DNA follows: TGTGCCAGCACTGGGGTGTCCAGCGGAGCTTTCTTT.

V is TRBV4-2 and J is TRBJ2-2, with D possibly matching TRBD2 (6 bases). Trimming stripped 0 bases from V and 3 bases from J, with 8 bases between. This CDR3 comprises 15 residues. Germline V gene data show CDR1 as LGHNA and CDR2 as YNFKEQ. The CDR3 spells CASSQEGGYTGELFF. CDR3 nucleotide sequence: TGTGCCAGCAGCCAAGAAGGAGGGTACACCGGGGAGCTGTTTTTT.

The chain recombines TRBV4-1 with TRBJ2-3, with a tentative D call TRBD1 (6 bases). The CDR3 contains 14 residues. Germline assignment: CDR1 MGHRA and CDR2 YSYEKL. Between the trimmed V and J ends, which lost 3 bases and 2 bases, there was a span of 9 bases. CDR3 DNA sequence: TGCGCCAGCAGCCACGGACAGAACACAGATACGCAGTATTTT. Its protein is CASSHGQNTDTQYF.

The count of this clone is one. V is TRBV7-3 and J is TRBJ2-5; the D gene is possibly TRBD1 (6 bases). Trimming removed 5 bases at V and 3 bases at J, with 10 bases between. Germline V gene lookup returns CDR1 SGHTA and CDR2 FQGTGA. The CDR3 length is 13 residues. The CDR3 protein is CASSRGQEETQYF. DNA of the CDR3: TGTGCCAGCAGCCGGGGACAAGAAGAGACCCAGTACTTC.

The chain employs TRBV7-8 and TRBJ2-7, with a possible D match to TRBD2 (6 bases). The CDR3 is 16 amino acids. Germline CDR1 reads SGHVS; CDR2 reads FQNEAQ. The ends were cut back, 6 bases at V and 1 base at J, with 19 bases in the middle. Written as DNA, the CDR3 is TGTGCCAGCAGGCTTAACCCGGGACTCCCGTCCTACGAGCAGTACTTC. Amino acid sequence: CASRLNPGLPSYEQYF.

V gene TRBV19 combines with J gene TRBJ1-1; weak D call: TRBD1 (6 bases). The CDR3 contains 14 residues. The germline V gene has CDR1 LNHDA and CDR2 SQIVND (reference sequence). V lost 2 bases, J lost 6 bases, and 13 bases lay in between. The CDR3 is CASSIIGGKAEAFF. The CDR3 bases are TGTGCCAGTAGTATAATTGGGGGCAAAGCTGAAGCTTTCTTT.

The chain links TRBV18 to TRBJ2-5, with TRBD2 identical over 7 bases. V shed 2 bases, J shed 0 bases, and the junction held 3 bases outside the gene matches. This CDR3 contains 15 residues. Germline CDR1 KGHSH, CDR2 LQKENI. The DNA for the CDR3 is TGTGCCAGCTCACCAAGGCGGGGGAACCAAGAGACCCAGTACTTC. Its protein product is CASSPRRGNQETQYF.